This T cell receptor (beta chain) was sequenced for a study of shared clonotypes between healthy human individuals. The overall study: Ranging from 18 to 49 in age, donors were two women and a few men. Study conclusions and caveats: Incompleteness in sorted-subset sequencing, despite large depth, was shown by rarefaction.

Regarding this clone: The target antigen is unknown.

CD45RO-negative CD8 cells positively selected for CCR7 made up the naive population, which excluded terminally differentiated effector memory CD45RA+ cells. Every immunoSEQ plate was one replicate of a subset's evenly spread DNA. Method: immunoSEQ multiplex PCR; TCRdb's copy keeps in-frame clones and lacks some. This sample yields hundreds of thousands of clones, of which 80% to 95% are seen a single time; 24% belongs to the top ten. CDR3 length equals 17 residues. The trim removed 5 bases at V and 1 base at J, leaving 6 bases unmatched. CDR1 MNHEY and CDR2 SMNVEV come from the germline V gene (reference sequence).

The clonotype comes from a man aged 25 to 40 in good health. V gene TRBV27 combines with J gene TRBJ2-2; 11 bases line up with TRBD2. Source material: naive CD8+ T cells sorted from blood. The CDR3, as DNA: TGTGCCAGCAGTACTCGGCTAGCGGGAGGGAACACCGGGGAGCTGTTTTTT. It specifies CASSTRLAGGNTGELFF.